These 16 T cell receptor beta chains were all obtained from the same sample, sequenced in a study of T cells in Graves' hyperthyroidism and ophthalmopathy. Amplification of TCR beta CDR3 regions was performed using RNA transcripts as template. The HTBI set primed first-round TCR CDR3 RT-PCR. TCRdb used MiXCR to reprocess the multiplex PCR reads, holding one entry per CDR3 protein. The data show around 390,000 distinct CDR3 sequences, roughly 15% seen once. Sequenced input: blood. These receptors originate from a woman younger than 45 with Graves' ophthalmopathy.

Comment on this clonotype: A much larger clone is a single base away; this may be a read error. The chain recombines TRBV6-2 or TRBV6-3 with TRBJ2-7; D is undetermined. Trimming took off 4 bases at V and 3 bases at J, with 7 bases between the two ends. This CDR3 region has 12 residues. CDR1 and CDR2 (germline): MNHEY, SVGEGT. CDR3 nucleotide sequence: TGTGCCAGCAGTTTCAACTACTACGAGCAGTACTTC. Protein product: CASSFNYYEQYF.

The V call is TRBV7-3, the J call TRBJ2-2; TRBD2 matches at 8 bases. V lost 5 bases to trimming and J lost 8 bases; unmatched junction nucleotides: 10. Germline CDR1 SGHTA, CDR2 FQGTGA. This CDR3 contains 15 residues. DNA of the CDR3: TGTGCCAGCAGCCCCTTTGGAGCGGGGGATGGGGAGCTGTTTTTT. Translation: CASSPFGAGDGELFF.

This clonotype has at least ten counts. The CDR3 sequence is CASSSITGELFF. CDR3 sequence (DNA): TGTGCCAGCAGTTCAATCACCGGGGAGCTGTTTTTT. The chain couples TRBV28 to TRBJ2-2; no firm D call. The CDR3 covers 12 residues. Germline V gene data show CDR1 as MDHEN and CDR2 as SYDVKM. Trimming removed 4 bases at V and 4 bases at J, with 4 bases between. Looking up the rest from reference TRBV28 and TRBJ2-2 gives the full variable domain: DVKVTQSSRYLVKRTGEKVFLECVQDMDHENMFWYRQDPGLGLRLIYFSYDVKMKEKGDIPEGYSVSREKKERFSLILESASTNQTSMYLCASSSITGELFFGEGSRLTVL.

The table lists this clonotype with many counts. The rearrangement links TRBV6-1 to TRBJ2-3, with 7 positions matching TRBD1. The CDR3 runs 15 residues. The germline CDR1 and CDR2 sequences are MNHNS and SASEGT. V was clipped by 5 bases and J by 0 bases; unmatched bases: 5. The CDR3 region is CASSSTGASTDTQYF. The CDR3 region has the DNA TGTGCCAGCAGTTCAACAGGGGCCAGCACAGATACGCAGTATTTT.

Ten or more counts support this clonotype. V and J are TRBV6-1 and TRBJ2-3, with TRBD1 identical over 10 bases. The V gene end was trimmed by 7 bases and the J gene end by 4 bases; junction bases not matched to a gene: 5. Germline CDR1 is MNHNS and CDR2 is SASEGT. The CDR3 has 14 residues. The DNA of the CDR3 is TGTGCCAGCAAAGACAGGGGGCATTCAGATACGCAGTATTTT. Translating it yields CASKDRGHSDTQYF.

This clonotype has just a few counts. This chain links TRBV6-1 with TRBJ2-7, with D perhaps TRBD2 (6 bases). This CDR3 has 17 residues. The germline V gene encodes CDR1 MNHNS and CDR2 SASEGT. V was clipped by 6 bases and J by 4 bases, with 25 bases between them. The CDR3 DNA reads TGTGCCAGCAGACCCCTCTATCCCGGGGGACCGACATACGAGCAGTACTTC. Translating gives CASRPLYPGGPTYEQYF.

This clonotype was observed at least ten times. This chain joins TRBV7-9 and TRBJ1-5; a weak D match, TRBD1 (5 bases). V shed 1 base and J shed 7 bases, with 11 bases lying between them. The CDR3 has 14 residues. CDR1 and CDR2 from the germline V gene are SEHNR and FQNEAQ (reference sequence). Here the CDR3 reads CASSLGGAKQPQHF. The CDR3 DNA reads TGTGCCAGCAGCTTAGGAGGGGCGAAACAGCCCCAGCATTTT.

This clonotype was recorded at least ten times. The gene calls are TRBV4-1 and TRBJ1-2, with D perhaps matching TRBD1 (6 bases). The V end was cut by 4 bases, the J end by 4 bases, with 13 bases between. The CDR3 is 14 amino acids. Germline CDR1 reads MGHRA; CDR2 reads YSYEKL. The DNA of the CDR3 is TGCGCCAGCAGCCCAAGAGGACAGTCCTATGGCTACACCTTC. Translation: CASSPRGQSYGYTF.

The V and J genes are TRBV4-1 and TRBJ2-7, with 9 bases matching TRBD1. The CDR3 has 16 amino acids. Germline CDR1 is MGHRA and CDR2 is YSYEKL. Trimming took 2 bases from V and 0 from J; bases not matched to a gene: 5. The CDR3 DNA is TGCGCCAGCAGCCAACAGGGACAGGGATACTCCTACGAGCAGTACTTC. It translates to CASSQQGQGYSYEQYF.

The rearrangement links TRBV29-1 to TRBJ2-7, with D possibly TRBD1 on 5 matching bases. The CDR3 sequence is 13 residues long. Germline V gene data show CDR1 as SQVTM and CDR2 as ANQGSEA. Trimming pared 5 bases from V and 2 bases from J, leaving 13 bases between. CDR3 sequence: CSVRQRDPYEQYF. CDR3 sequence (DNA): TGCAGCGTTAGACAGCGAGATCCCTACGAGCAGTACTTC.

This clonotype came up many times. The rearrangement links TRBV7-8 to TRBJ2-7; TRBD1 matches 9 bases. Trimming at V came to 1 base and at J to 3 bases, leaving 4 bases not matched to a gene. In germline, CDR1 is SGHVS, CDR2 FQNEAQ. The CDR3 is made up of 15 amino acids. The chain's CDR3 is CASSLDPGQGYEQYF. CDR3 sequence (DNA): TGTGCCAGCAGCTTAGATCCGGGACAGGGCTACGAGCAGTACTTC.

This clonotype was observed at least ten times. This rearrangement joins TRBV20-1 to TRBJ2-1, with TRBD2 matching over 8 bases. V lost 0 bases, J lost 4 bases, and 11 bases stayed unmatched. The CDR3 covers 17 residues. Germline-derived CDR1 and CDR2 are DFQATT and SNEGSKA (reference sequence). CDR3 sequence: CSARDQAGAPVYNEQFF. The CDR3 DNA follows: TGCAGTGCTAGAGATCAAGCGGGGGCCCCCGTTTACAATGAGCAGTTCTTC.

This clonotype has only a few counts. The chain employs TRBV6-5 and TRBJ2-2; the match to TRBD1 covers 9 bases. Per the germline V gene, CDR1 is MNHEY and CDR2 is SVGAGI. The CDR3 has 18 amino acids. With V trimmed by 2 bases and J by 1 base, 8 bases remained unmatched. CDR3: CASSYRTGAGGNTGELFF. The CDR3 DNA reads as TGTGCCAGCAGTTACCGGACAGGGGCCGGGGGGAACACCGGGGAGCTGTTTTTT.

The chain joins TRBV13 to TRBJ2-1; TRBD2 matches 12 bases. CDR1 and CDR2 (germline): PRHDT, FYEKMQ (reference sequence). The CDR3 extends over 16 amino acids. The V segment lost 2 bases and the J segment 4 bases; nucleotides outside the gene matches: 3. DNA of the CDR3: TGTGCCAGCAGCTTAAGGGGACTAGCGGGTTACAATGAGCAGTTCTTC. Translation gives CASSLRGLAGYNEQFF. The full variable domain, its missing parts supplied by reference TRBV13 and TRBJ2-1, is AAGVIQSPRHLIKEKRETATLKCYPIPRHDTVYWYQQGPGQDPQFLISFYEKMQSDKGSIPDRFSAQQFSDYHSELNMSSLELGDSALYFCASSLRGLAGYNEQFFGPGTRLTVL.

The chain links TRBV27 to TRBJ1-1; D is ambiguous. This CDR3 spans 15 amino acids. Per germline, CDR1 MNHEY and CDR2 SMNVEV (reference sequence). The V and J ends lost 10 bases and 4 bases respectively, with 22 bases between them. In DNA form, the CDR3 reads TGTGCCACCTCGGGAGGGCCCCGAGAGGGCACTGAAGCTTTCTTT. Protein: CATSGGPREGTEAFF.

Many counts were recorded for this clonotype. This chain links TRBV5-1 with TRBJ1-3; no reliable D call. This CDR3 spans 15 amino acids. V lost 0 bases to trimming and J lost 0 bases, with 7 bases between them. Germline V gene lookup returns CDR1 SGHRS and CDR2 YFSETQ. The CDR3 nucleotides read TGCGCCAGCAGCTTGGGAGTAGCCTCTGGAAACACCATATATTTT. It is translated as CASSLGVASGNTIYF.